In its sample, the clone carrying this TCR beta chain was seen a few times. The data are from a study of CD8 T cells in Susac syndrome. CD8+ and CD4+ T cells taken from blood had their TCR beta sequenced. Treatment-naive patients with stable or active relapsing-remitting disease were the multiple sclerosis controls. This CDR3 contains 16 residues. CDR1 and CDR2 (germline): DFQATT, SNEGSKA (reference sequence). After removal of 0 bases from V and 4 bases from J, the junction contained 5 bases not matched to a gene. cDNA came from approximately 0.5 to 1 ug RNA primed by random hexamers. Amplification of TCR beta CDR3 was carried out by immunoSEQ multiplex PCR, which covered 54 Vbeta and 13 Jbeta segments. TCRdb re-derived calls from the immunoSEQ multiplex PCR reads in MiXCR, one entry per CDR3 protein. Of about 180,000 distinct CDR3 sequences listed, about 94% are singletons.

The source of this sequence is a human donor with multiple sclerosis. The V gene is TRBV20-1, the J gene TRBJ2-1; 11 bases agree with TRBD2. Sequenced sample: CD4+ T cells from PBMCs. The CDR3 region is CSARDPLAGGYNEQFF. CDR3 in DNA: TGCAGTGCTAGAGATCCTCTAGCGGGGGGTTACAATGAGCAGTTCTTC.